Sequencing of this TCR beta chain was carried out in a study of neurological immune-mediated disorders. Sample time point: longitudinal time-point 3. Stored at -80 C, 2 million PBMCs were the source of the unsorted libraries. This clonotype was observed many times. In TCRdb, the 5' RACE reads were re-called with MiXCR into one record per CDR3 protein. The sample records approximately 45,000 distinct CDR3 sequences, 13% being singletons. V lost 0 bases and J lost 4; bases outside the gene matches: 11. Germline CDR1 and CDR2: MNHNY and SVGAGI (reference sequence). The CDR3 has 18 residues. The genes are TRBV6-6 and TRBJ2-5, with TRBD1 matching over 10 bases. This clonotype originated in a young man in good health. Sequencing used PBMCs. The CDR3 nucleotides read TGTGCCAGCAGTTACTCCTTACCGGGACAGGGGAAGAGAGAGACCCAGTACTTC. It translates to CASSYSLPGQGKRETQYF.